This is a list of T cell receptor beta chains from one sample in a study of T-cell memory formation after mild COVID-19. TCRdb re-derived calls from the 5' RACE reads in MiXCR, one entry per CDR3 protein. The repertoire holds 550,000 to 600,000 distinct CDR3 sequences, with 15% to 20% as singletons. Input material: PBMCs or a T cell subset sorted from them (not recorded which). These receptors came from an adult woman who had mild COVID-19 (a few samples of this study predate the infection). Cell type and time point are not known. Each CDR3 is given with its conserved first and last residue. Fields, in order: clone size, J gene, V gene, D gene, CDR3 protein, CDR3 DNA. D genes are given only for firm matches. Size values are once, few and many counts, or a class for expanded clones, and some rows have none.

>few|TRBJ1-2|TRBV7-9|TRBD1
CATWGTGKNYGYTF
TGTGCCACCTGGGGGACAGGGAAGAACTATGGCTACACCTTC
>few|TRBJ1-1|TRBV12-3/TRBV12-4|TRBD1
CASSLLTGGTEAFF
TGTGCCAGCAGTTTACTAACAGGGGGCACTGAAGCTTTCTTT
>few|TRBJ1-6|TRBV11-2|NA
CASSLNRRNSPLHF
TGTGCCAGCAGCTTGAACAGGAGAAATTCACCCCTCCACTTT
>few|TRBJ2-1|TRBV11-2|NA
CASSRGAIVQSSYNEQFF
TGTGCCAGCAGCCGCGGGGCAATTGTACAGAGCTCCTACAATGAGCAGTTCTTC
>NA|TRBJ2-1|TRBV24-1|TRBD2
CATSGLAGQPYNEQFF
TGTGCCACCAGTGGATTAGCGGGCCAACCTTACAATGAGCAGTTCTTC
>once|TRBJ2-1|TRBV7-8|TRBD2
CASRAIRLAGVQAYNEQFF
TGTGCCAGCAGGGCGATTCGTCTAGCGGGGGTCCAGGCCTACAATGAGCAGTTCTTC
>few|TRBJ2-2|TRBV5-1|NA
CASSLDRATGELFF
TGCGCCAGCAGCTTGGACAGGGCCACCGGGGAGCTGTTTTTT
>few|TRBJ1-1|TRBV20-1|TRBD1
CSARVGQGSNEAFF
TGCAGTGCTAGAGTGGGACAGGGGAGTAATGAAGCTTTCTTT
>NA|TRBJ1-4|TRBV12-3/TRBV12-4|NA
CASSQGEGEKLFF
TGTGCCAGCAGCCAAGGGGAAGGAGAAAAACTGTTTTTT
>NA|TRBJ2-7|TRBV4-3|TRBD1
CASSRGQGEDEQYF
TGCGCCAGCAGCCGAGGACAGGGGGAGGACGAGCAGTACTTC
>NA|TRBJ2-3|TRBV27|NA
CASSSTRANTQYF
TGTGCCAGCAGTTCGACACGGGCAAATACGCAGTATTTT
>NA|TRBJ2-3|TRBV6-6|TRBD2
CASSPLAGDLDTQYF
TGTGCCAGCAGTCCCCTTGCGGGAGATCTAGATACGCAGTATTTT
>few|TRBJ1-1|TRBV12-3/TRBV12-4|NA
CASSLGLRVGSTEAFF
TGTGCCAGCAGTTTAGGCCTAAGGGTCGGGAGCACTGAAGCTTTCTTT
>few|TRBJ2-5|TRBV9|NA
CASSVEGGTETQYF
TGTGCCAGCAGCGTAGAAGGGGGGACGGAGACCCAGTACTTC
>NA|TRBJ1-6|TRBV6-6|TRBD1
CASSYMTGGRSPLHF
TGTGCCAGCAGTTACATGACAGGGGGACGATCACCCCTCCACTTT
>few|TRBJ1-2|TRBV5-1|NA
CASNPDTGNGYTF
TGCGCCAGCAACCCGGATACAGGGAATGGCTACACCTTC
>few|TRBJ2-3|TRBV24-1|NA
CATSDFGGPGPTTDTQYF
TGTGCCACCAGTGATTTTGGGGGGCCAGGACCTACCACAGATACGCAGTATTTT
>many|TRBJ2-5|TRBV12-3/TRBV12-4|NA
CASSISDRIQETQYF
TGTGCCAGCAGCATTTCCGACAGAATCCAAGAGACCCAGTACTTC
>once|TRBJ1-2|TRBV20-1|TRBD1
CSARGDRELRYGYTF
TGCAGTGCTAGAGGAGACAGGGAACTACGGTATGGCTACACCTTC
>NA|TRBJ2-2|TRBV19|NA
CASAAEAGTGELFF
TGTGCCAGTGCGGCGGAGGCGGGCACCGGGGAGCTGTTTTTT
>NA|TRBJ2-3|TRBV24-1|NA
CATSDSSEATQYF
TGTGCCACCAGTGATTCCTCCGAGGCTACGCAGTATTTT
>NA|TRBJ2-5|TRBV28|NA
CASSPQGPETQYF
TGTGCCAGCAGTCCTCAGGGGCCGGAGACCCAGTACTTC
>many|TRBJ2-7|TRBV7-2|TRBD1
CASSQNADRLAIRQHSYEQYF
TGTGCCAGCAGCCAGAATGCGGACAGGCTTGCGATAAGACAACACTCCTACGAGCAGTACTTC
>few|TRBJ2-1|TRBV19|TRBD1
CASGTAQFYNEQFF
TGTGCCAGTGGGACAGCCCAATTCTACAATGAGCAGTTCTTC
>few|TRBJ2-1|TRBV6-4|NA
CASSARTARTHNEQFF
TGTGCCAGCAGCGCGAGGACAGCGAGGACCCACAATGAGCAGTTCTTC
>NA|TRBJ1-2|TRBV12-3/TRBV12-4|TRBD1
CASSPTGGIGGYTF
TGTGCCAGCAGTCCCACAGGGGGCATCGGTGGCTACACCTTC
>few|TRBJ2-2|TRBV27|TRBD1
CASTLYRGHGELFF
TGTGCCAGCACCCTATACAGGGGACACGGGGAGCTGTTTTTT
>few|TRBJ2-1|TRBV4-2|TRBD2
CASSLFSGGTEDNEQFF
TGTGCCAGCAGCCTCTTTAGCGGGGGGACGGAGGACAATGAGCAGTTCTTC
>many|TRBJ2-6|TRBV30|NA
CAWSFGSGANVLTF
TGTGCCTGGAGTTTTGGCTCTGGGGCCAACGTCCTGACTTTC
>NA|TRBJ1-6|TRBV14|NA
CASSQDLGRNSPLHF
TGTGCCAGCAGCCAAGATTTAGGCCGAAATTCACCCCTCCACTTT
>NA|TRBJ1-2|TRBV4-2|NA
CASSQGPGWGYTF
TGTGCCAGCAGCCAAGGCCCAGGGTGGGGCTACACCTTC
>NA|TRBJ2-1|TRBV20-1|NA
CSAPGPRSAYNEQFF
TGCAGTGCCCCGGGACCCCGGTCGGCCTACAATGAGCAGTTCTTC
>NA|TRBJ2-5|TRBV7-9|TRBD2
CASSAGLADLQETQYF
TGTGCCAGCAGCGCAGGACTAGCGGACCTCCAAGAGACCCAGTACTTC
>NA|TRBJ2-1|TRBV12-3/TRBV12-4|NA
CASSLGSTGKDEQFF
TGTGCCAGCAGTTTAGGGTCTACGGGGAAGGATGAGCAGTTCTTC
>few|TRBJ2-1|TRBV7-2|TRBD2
CASSAGRLAGNFSYNEQFF
TGTGCCAGCAGCGCGGGGCGGCTAGCGGGGAACTTCTCCTACAATGAGCAGTTCTTC
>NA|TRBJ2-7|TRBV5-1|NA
CASSSTGPQEQYF
TGCGCCAGCAGCTCCACAGGGCCGCAAGAGCAGTACTTC